This T cell receptor (beta chain) was obtained from a study of cytomegalovirus exposure and HLA in healthy donors. Overall study context: In a previous analysis, 110 million or so unique TCR beta sequences were found from 150 million to 200 million T cells. Among the roughly 370 genotyped donors, approximately 81% were placed in the Caucasian-associated ancestry cluster.

It was with 60 Vbeta and 13 Jbeta primers that the PCR ran. Method: immunoSEQ multiplex PCR; TCRdb's copy keeps in-frame clones and lacks some. The data show 100,000 to 150,000 clones, 77% seen once. Deletions cut 8 bases from V and 5 bases from J, with 18 bases between. Germline V lookup: CDR1 MNHNS, CDR2 SASEGT. The CDR3 has 14 residues. Findings and limits, study-wide: Later work found most CMV-associated TCR beta chains apparently HLA-restricted.

This clone has a single count. Antigen unknown. The specimen sequenced was PBMCs. This receptor was obtained from a male donor in good health and CMV-seropositive. The J gene is TRBJ1-1, the V gene TRBV6-1; D unresolved. The CDR3 loop reads CASAIRTGWTEAFF. The CDR3 region has the DNA TGTGCCAGCGCCATTAGGACTGGTTGGACTGAAGCTTTCTTT.